This T cell receptor beta chain was profiled in a study of T cell repertoires in cytomegalovirus infection. Whole-study context: Public TCR beta signatures indicated both CMV infection and matching HLA type. Whole-study findings and limits: The ex vivo response was dominated by HLA-C-restricted CMV-specific TCR beta clonotypes. Of the TCR beta families, the public ones yielded a cumulative frequency that identified carriers of CMV plus the relevant HLA.

TCRdb used MiXCR to reprocess the reads, holding one entry per CDR3 protein. The data contain about 440,000 distinct CDR3 sequences, approximately 30% of them singletons. Trimming took off 6 bases at V and 5 bases at J, with 16 bases between the two ends. The length of the CDR3 is 14 residues. This clonotype was seen ten or more times. The antigen remains undetermined. The chain combines TRBV12-3 or TRBV12-4 with TRBJ2-5; the D gene is possibly TRBD2 (5 bases). This receptor was taken from a human donor in good health (CMV status not recorded). Some clones in this sample may be carry-over from other donors' samples. The sequencing input was PBMCs. CDR3 in amino acids: CASSPLASEETQYF. For the CDR3, the DNA is TGTGCCAGCAGCCCATTAGCGAGCGAGGAGACCCAGTACTTC.